This T cell receptor beta chain was captured in a study of lymphopenia after photon versus proton radiotherapy. In the case of this clone: Its target is not known.

The germline V and J ends were trimmed by 8 bases and 7 bases, with 15 bases remaining between them. Per germline, CDR1 SGHTA and CDR2 FQGNSA. The CDR3 extends over 12 amino acids. The protocol was immunoSEQ multiplex PCR, while the TCRdb copy is restricted to in-frame clones and leaves out a portion. The sample carries 75,000 to 90,000 clones, about four fifths recorded once. Whole-study results and caveats: Post-nadir diversity loss with photons came from oligoclonal expansion, particularly CD8+ Temra cells. Relative stability marked proton patients; photon patients lost diversity and naive cells. Only patients who died were analyzed for survival; proton advantage is unproven.

The rearrangement joins TRBV7-2 to TRBJ2-7, with no clear D. The source is a man between 60 and 75 years old with pancreatic cancer. The sample in question was peripheral blood, obtained from a patient treated with proton-based radiotherapy. CDR3 coding DNA: TGTGCCAGCTTGCCAGCAGTTGGAGAGCAGTACTTC. It is translated as CASLPAVGEQYF.